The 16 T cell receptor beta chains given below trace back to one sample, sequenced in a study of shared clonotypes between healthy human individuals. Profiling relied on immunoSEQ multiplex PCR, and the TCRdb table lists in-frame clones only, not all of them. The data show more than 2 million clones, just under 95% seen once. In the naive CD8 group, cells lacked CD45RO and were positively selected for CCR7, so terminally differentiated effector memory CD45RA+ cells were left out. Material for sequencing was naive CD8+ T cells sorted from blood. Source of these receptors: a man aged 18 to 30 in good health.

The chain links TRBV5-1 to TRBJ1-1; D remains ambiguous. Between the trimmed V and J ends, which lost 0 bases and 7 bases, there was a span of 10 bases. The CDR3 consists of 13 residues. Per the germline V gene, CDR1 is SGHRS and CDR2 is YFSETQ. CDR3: CASSLVPTYEAFF. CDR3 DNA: TGCGCCAGCAGCTTGGTACCGACCTATGAAGCTTTCTTT.

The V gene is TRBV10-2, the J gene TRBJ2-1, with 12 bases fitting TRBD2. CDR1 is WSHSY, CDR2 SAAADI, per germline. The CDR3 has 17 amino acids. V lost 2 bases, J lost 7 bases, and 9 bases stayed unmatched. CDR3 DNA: TGCGCCAGCAGTGAGCCTAGCGGGGGGGCTTTCGGAAATGAGCAGTTCTTC. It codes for CASSEPSGGAFGNEQFF.

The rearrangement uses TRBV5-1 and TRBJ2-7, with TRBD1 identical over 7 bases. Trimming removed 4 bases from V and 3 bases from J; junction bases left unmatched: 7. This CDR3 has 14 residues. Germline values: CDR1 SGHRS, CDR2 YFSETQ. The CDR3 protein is CASSPGTELYEQYF. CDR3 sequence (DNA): TGCGCCAGCAGCCCGGGGACAGAGCTCTACGAGCAGTACTTC.

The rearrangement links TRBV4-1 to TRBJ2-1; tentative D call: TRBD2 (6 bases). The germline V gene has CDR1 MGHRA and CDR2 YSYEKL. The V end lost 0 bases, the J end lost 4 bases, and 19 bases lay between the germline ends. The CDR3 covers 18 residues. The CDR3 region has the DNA TGCGCCAGCAGCCAAGAGCGCCCCGGGACTTTCATATACAATGAGCAGTTCTTC. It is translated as CASSQERPGTFIYNEQFF.

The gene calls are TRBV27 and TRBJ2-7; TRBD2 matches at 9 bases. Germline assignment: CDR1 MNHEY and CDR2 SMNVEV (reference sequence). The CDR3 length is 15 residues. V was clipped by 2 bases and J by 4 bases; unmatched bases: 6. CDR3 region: CASSLGSGGPYEQYF. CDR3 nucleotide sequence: TGTGCCAGCAGTTTAGGTAGCGGGGGCCCGTACGAGCAGTACTTC.

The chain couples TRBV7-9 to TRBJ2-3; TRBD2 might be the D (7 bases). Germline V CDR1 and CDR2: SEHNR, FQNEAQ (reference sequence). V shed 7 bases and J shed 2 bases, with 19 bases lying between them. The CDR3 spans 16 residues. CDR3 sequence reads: CASTHLGGADTDTQYF. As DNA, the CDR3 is TGTGCCAGCACCCACCTGGGGGGGGCAGACACAGATACGCAGTATTTT.

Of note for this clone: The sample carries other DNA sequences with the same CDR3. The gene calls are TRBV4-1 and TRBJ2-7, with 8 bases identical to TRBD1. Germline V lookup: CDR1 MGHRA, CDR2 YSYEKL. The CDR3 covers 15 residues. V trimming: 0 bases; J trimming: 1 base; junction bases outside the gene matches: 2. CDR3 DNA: TGCGCCAGCAGCCAAGAAGACAGGGGTTCCTACGAGCAGTACTTC. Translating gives CASSQEDRGSYEQYF.

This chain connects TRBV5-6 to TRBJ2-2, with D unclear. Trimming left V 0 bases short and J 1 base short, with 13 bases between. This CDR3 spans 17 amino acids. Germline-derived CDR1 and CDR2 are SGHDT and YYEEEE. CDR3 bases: TGTGCCAGCAGCTTGGGGCCCGAATCGATGAACACCGGGGAGCTGTTTTTT. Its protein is CASSLGPESMNTGELFF.

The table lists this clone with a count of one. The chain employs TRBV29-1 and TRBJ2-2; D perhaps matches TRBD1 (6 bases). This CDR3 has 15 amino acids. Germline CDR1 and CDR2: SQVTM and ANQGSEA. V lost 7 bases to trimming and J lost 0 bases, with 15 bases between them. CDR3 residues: CSATGSNPNTGELFF. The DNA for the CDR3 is TGCAGCGCCACAGGGTCAAACCCGAACACCGGGGAGCTGTTTTTT.

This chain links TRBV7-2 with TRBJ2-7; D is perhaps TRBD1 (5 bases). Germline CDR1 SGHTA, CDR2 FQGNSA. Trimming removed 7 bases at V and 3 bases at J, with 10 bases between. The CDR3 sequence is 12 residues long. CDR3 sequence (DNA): TGTGCCAGCACCATGGGGCACTACGAGCAGTACTTC. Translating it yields CASTMGHYEQYF.

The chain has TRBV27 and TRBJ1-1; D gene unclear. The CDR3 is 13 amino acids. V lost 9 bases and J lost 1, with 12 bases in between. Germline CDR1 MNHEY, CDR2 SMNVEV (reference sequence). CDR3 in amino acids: CASSPGANTEAFF. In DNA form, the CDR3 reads TGTGCCAGTTCGCCGGGCGCGAACACTGAAGCTTTCTTT.

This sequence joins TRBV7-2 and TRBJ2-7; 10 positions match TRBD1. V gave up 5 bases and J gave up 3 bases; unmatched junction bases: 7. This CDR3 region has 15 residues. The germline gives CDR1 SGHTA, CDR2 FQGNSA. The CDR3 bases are TGTGCCAGCAGCCCCGGGACAGGGGTATTCTACGAGCAGTACTTC. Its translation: CASSPGTGVFYEQYF.

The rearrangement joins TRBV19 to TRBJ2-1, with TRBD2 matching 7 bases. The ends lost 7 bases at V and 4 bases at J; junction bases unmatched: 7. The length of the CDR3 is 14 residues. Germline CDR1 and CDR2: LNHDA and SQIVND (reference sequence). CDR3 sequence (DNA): TGTGCCAGTACCCCTAGCGGCGTATACAATGAGCAGTTCTTC. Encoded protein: CASTPSGVYNEQFF.

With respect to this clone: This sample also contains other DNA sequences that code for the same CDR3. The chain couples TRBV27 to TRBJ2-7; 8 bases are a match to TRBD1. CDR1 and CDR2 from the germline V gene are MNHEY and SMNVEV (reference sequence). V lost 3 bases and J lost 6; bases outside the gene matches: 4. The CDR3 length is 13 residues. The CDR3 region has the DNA TGTGCCAGCAGTTTGGGCCAGGGGGCCGAGCAGTACTTC. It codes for CASSLGQGAEQYF.

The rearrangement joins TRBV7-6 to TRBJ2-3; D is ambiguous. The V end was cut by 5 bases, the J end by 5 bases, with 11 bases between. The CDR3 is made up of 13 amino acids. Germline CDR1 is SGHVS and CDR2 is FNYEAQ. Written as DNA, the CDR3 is TGTGCCAGCAGCGAAAGAACCCTAGATACGCAGTATTTT. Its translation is CASSERTLDTQYF.

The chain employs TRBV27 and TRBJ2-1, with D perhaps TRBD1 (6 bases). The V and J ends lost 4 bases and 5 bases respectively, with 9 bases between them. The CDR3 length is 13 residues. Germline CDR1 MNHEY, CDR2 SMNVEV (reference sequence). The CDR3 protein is CASSSTGNNEQFF. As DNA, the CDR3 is TGTGCCAGCAGTTCAACAGGGAACAATGAGCAGTTCTTC.